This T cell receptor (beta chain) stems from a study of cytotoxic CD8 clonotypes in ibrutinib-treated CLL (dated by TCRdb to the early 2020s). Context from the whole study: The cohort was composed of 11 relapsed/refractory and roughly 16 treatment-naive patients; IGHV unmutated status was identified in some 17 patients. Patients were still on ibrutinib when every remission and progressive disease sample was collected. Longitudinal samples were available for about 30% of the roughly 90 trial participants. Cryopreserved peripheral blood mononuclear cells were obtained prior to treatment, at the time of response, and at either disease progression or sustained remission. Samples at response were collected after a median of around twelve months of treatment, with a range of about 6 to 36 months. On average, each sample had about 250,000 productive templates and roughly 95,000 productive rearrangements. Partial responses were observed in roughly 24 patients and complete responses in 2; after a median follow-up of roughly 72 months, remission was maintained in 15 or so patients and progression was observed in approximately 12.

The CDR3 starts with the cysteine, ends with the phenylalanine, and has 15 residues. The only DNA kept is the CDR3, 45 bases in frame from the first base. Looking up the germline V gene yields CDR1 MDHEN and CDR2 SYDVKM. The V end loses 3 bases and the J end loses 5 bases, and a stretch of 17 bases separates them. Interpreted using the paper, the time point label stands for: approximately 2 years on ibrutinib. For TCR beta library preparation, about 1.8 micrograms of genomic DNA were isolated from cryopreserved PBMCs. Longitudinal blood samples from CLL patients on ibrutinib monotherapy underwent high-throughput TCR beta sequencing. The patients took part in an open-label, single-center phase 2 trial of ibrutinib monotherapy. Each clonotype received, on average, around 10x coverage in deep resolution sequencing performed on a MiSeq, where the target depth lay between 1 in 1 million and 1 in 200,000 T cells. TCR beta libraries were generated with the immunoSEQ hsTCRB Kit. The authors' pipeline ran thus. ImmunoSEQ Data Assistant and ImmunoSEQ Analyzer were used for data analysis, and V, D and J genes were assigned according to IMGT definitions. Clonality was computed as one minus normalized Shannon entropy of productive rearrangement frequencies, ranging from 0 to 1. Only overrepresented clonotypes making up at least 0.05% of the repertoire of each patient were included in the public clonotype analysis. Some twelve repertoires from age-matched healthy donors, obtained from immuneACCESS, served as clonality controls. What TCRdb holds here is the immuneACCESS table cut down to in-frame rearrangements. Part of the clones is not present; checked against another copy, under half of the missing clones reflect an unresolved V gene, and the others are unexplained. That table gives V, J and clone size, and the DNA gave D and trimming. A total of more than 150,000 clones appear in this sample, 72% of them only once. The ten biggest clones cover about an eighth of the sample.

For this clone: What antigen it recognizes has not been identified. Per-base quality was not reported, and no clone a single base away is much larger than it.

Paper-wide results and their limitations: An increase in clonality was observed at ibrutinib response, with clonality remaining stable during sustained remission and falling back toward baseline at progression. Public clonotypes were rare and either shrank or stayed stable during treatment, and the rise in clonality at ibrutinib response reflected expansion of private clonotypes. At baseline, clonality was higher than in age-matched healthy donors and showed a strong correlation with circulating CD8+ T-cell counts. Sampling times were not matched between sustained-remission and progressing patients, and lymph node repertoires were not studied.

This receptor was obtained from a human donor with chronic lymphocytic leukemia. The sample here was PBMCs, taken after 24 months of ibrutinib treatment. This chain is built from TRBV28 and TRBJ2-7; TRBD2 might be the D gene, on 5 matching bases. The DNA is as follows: TGTGCCAGCAGTTTTAGCGATGTGTCGTCCCACGAGCAGTACTTC. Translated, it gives CASSFSDVSSHEQYF.